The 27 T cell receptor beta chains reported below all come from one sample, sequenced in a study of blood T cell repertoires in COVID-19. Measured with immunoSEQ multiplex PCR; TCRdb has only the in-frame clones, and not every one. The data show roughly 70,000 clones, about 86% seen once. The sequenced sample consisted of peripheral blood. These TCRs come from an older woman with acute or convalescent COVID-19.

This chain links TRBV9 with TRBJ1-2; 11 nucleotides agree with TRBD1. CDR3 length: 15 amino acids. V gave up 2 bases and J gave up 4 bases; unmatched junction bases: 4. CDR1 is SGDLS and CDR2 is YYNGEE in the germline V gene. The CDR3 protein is CASSVRTGGGYGYTF. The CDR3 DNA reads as TGTGCCAGCAGCGTCCGGACAGGGGGCGGCTATGGCTACACCTTC.

This chain's CDR3 is CASSFKQGAQEQYF. As DNA, the CDR3 is TGTGCCAGCAGCTTCAAACAGGGGGCTCAGGAGCAGTACTTC. J is TRBJ2-7 and V is TRBV5-5; 9 bases line up with TRBD1. CDR1 and CDR2 (germline): SGHKS, YYEKEE (reference sequence). CDR3 length equals 14 residues. Trimming at V came to 2 bases and at J to 7 bases, leaving 7 bases not matched to a gene.

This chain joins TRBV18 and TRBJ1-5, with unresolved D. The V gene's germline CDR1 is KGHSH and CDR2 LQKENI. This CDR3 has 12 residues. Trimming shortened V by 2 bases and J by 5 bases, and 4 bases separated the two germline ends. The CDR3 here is CASSPGHQPQHF. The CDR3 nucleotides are TGTGCCAGCTCACCAGGGCATCAGCCCCAGCATTTT.

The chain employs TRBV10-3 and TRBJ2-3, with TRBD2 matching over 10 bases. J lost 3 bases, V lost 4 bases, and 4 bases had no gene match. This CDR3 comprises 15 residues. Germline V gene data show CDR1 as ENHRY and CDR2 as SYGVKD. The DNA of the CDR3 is TGTGCCATCAGTGTTACTAGCGGGGTTACAGATACGCAGTATTTT. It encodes CAISVTSGVTDTQYF.

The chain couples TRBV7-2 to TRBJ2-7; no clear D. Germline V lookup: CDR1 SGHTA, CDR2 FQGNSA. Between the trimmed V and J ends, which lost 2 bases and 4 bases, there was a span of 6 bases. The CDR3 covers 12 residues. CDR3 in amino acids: CASSLYGYEQYF. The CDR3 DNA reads TGTGCCAGCAGCTTATACGGTTACGAGCAGTACTTC.

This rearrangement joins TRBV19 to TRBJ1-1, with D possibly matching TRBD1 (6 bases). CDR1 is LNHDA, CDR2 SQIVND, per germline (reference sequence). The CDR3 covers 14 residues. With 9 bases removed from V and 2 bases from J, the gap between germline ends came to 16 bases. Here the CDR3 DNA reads TGTGCCAGCAAGGGGGGGGAGTTAAACACTGAAGCTTTCTTT. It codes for CASKGGELNTEAFF.

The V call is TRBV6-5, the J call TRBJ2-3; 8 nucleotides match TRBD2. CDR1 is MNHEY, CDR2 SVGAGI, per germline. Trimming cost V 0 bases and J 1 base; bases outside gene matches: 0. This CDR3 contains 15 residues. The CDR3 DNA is TGTGCCAGCAGTTACTCGACTAGCGGCACAGATACGCAGTATTTT. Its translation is CASSYSTSGTDTQYF.

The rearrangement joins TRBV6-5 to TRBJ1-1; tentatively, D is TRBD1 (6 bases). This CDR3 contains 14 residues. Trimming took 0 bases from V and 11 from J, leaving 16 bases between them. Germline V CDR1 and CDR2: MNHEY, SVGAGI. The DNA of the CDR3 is TGTGCCAGCAGTTACTCGACTACAGGGCGGGGGGCTTTCTTT. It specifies CASSYSTTGRGAFF.

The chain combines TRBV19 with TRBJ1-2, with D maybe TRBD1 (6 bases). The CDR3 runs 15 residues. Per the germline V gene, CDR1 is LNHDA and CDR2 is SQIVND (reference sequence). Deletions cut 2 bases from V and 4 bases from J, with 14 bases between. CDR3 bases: TGTGCCAGTAGTATAATTTTGGACAGTTTCTATGGCTACACCTTC. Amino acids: CASSIILDSFYGYTF. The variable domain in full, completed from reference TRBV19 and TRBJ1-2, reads DGGITQSPKYLFRKEGQNVTLSCEQNLNHDAMYWYRQDPGQGLRLIYYSQIVNDFQKGDIAEGYSVSREKKESFPLTVTSAQKNPTAFYLCASSIILDSFYGYTFGSGTRLTVV.

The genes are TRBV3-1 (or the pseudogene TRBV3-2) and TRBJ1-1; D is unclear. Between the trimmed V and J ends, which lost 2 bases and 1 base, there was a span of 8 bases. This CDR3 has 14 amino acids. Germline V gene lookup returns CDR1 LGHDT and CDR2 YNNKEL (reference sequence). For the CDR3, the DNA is TGTGCCAGCAGCCAATTTAACAAGAACACTGAAGCTTTCTTT. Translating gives CASSQFNKNTEAFF.

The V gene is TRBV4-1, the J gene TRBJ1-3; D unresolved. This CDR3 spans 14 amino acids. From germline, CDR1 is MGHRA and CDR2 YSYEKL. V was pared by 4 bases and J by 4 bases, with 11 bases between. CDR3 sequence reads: CASSRNGGGNTIYF. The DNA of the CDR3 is TGCGCCAGCAGCCGTAATGGAGGGGGAAACACCATATATTTT.

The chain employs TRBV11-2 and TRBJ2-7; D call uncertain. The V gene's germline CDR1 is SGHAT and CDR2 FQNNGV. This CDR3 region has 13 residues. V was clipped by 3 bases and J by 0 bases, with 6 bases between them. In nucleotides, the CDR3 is TGTGCCAGCAGCTTTTCCGGCTCCTACGAGCAGTACTTC. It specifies CASSFSGSYEQYF.

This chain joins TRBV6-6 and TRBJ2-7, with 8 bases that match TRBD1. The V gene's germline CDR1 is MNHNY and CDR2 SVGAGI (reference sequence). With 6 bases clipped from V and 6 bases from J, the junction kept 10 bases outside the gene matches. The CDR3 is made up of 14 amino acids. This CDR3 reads CASRSDRVESEQYF. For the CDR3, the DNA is TGTGCCAGCAGATCGGACAGGGTGGAGTCCGAGCAGTACTTC.

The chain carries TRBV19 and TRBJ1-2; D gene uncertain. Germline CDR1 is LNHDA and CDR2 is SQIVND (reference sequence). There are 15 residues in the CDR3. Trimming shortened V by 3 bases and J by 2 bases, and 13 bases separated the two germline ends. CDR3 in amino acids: CASSISGGMNYGYTF. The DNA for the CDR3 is TGTGCCAGTAGTATCTCTGGCGGAATGAACTATGGCTACACCTTC.

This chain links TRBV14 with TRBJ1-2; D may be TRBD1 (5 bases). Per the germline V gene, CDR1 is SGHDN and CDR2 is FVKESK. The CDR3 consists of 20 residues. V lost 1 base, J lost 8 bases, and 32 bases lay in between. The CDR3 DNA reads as TGTGCCAGCAGCCAAGCGCGCCCGGTGGGGCAGGTTTTCCCAGAACGGGGCTACACCTTC. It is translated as CASSQARPVGQVFPERGYTF.

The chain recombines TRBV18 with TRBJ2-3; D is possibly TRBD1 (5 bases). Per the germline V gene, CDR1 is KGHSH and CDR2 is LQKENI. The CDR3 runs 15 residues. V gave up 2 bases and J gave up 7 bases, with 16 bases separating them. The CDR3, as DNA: TGTGCCAGCTCACCAAACCACGACAGCCAGAATACGCAGTATTTT. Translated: CASSPNHDSQNTQYF.

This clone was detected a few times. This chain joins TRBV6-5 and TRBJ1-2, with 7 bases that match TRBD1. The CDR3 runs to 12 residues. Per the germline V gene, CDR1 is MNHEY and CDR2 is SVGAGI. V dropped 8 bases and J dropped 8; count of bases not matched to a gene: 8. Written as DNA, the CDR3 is TGTGCCAGCCGAACAGGGGAAGGGGGCTACACCTTC. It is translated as CASRTGEGGYTF.

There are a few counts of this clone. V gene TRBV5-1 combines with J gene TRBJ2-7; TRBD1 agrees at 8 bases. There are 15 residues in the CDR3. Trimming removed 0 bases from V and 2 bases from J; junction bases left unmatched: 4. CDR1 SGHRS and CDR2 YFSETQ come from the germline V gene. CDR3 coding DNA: TGCGCCAGCAGCTTGGCCCAGGGGGCCGCCTACGAGCAGTACTTC. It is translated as CASSLAQGAAYEQYF.

In DNA form, the CDR3 reads TGCGCCAGCAGCCCCGGGACAGGGAACTATGGCTACACCTTC. It translates to CASSPGTGNYGYTF. The J gene is TRBJ1-2, the V gene TRBV5-1; 9 nucleotides line up with TRBD1. V lost 4 bases to trimming and J lost 2 bases; unmatched junction nucleotides: 3. This CDR3 region has 14 residues. Germline V lookup: CDR1 SGHRS, CDR2 YFSETQ.

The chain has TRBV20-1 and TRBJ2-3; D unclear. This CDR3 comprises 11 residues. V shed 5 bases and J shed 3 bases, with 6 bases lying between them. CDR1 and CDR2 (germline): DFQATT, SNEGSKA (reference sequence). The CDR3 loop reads CSAEITDTQYF. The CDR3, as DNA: TGCAGTGCTGAGATAACAGATACGCAGTATTTT.

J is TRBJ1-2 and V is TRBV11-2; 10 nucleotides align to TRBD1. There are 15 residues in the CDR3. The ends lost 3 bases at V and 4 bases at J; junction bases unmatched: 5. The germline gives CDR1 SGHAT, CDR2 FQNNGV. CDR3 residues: CASSFDRGQSYGYTF. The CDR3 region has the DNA TGTGCCAGCAGCTTCGACAGGGGGCAATCCTATGGCTACACCTTC. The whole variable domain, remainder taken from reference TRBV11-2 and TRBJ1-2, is EAGVAQSPRYKIIEKRQSVAFWCNPISGHATLYWYQQILGQGPKLLIQFQNNGVVDDSQLPKDRFSAERLKGVDSTLKIQPAKLEDSAVYLCASSFDRGQSYGYTFGSGTRLTVV.

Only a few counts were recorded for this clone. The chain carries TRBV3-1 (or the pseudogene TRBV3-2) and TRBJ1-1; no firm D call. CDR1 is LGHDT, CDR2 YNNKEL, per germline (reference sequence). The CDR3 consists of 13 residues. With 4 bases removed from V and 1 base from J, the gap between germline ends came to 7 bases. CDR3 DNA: TGTGCCAGCAGCCCCGTCGGGAACACTGAAGCTTTCTTT. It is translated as CASSPVGNTEAFF.

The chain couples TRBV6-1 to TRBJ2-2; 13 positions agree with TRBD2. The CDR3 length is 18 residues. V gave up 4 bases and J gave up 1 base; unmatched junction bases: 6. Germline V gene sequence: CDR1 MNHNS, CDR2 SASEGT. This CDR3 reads CASSGLAGGVVNTGELFF. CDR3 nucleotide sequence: TGTGCCAGCAGTGGACTAGCGGGGGGCGTCGTGAACACCGGGGAGCTGTTTTTT.

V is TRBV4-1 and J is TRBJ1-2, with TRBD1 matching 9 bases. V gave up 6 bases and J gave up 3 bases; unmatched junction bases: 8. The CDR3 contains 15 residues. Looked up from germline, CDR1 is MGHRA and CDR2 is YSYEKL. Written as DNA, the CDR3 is TGCGCCAGCAGGGGGACAGGGACTTTATACTATGGCTACACCTTC. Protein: CASRGTGTLYYGYTF.

CDR3 sequence reads: CASSPRSWTSGGNQETQYF. CDR3 sequence (DNA): TGTGCCAGCAGTCCTCGTTCTTGGACTAGCGGGGGGAACCAAGAGACCCAGTACTTC. The chain couples TRBV6-6 to TRBJ2-5; 14 bases map to TRBD2. Germline-derived CDR1 and CDR2 are MNHNY and SVGAGI (reference sequence). The V and J ends lost 5 bases and 0 bases, in that order; junction bases with no gene match: 11. This CDR3 region has 19 residues.

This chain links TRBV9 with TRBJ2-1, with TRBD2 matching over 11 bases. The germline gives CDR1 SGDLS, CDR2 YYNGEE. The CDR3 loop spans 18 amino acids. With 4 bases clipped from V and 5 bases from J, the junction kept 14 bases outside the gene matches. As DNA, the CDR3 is TGTGCCAGCAGCCCCCGATTGGGTTCTAGCGGGGGGAACAATGAGCAGTTCTTC. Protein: CASSPRLGSSGGNNEQFF.

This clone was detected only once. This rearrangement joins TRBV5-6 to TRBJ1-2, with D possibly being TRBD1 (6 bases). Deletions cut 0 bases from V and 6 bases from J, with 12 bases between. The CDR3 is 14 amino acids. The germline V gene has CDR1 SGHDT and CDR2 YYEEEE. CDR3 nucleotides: TGTGCCAGCAGCTTGGGTCGGGGGGCGCATGGCTACACCTTC. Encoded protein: CASSLGRGAHGYTF.